This T cell receptor (beta chain) comes out of a study of blood T cell repertoires in COVID-19. On the study more broadly: T cells, B-cell-depleted T cells, or PBMCs supplied cDNA or gDNA.

Original methodology: Reference gene primer amplification in the assay estimated nucleated cell counts. Only in-frame clones appear in the TCRdb table, and some are missing; sequencing was by immunoSEQ multiplex PCR. Clone size and the V and J calls come from that table; the DNA yielded D and trimming. The sample includes fewer than 200,000 clones, 70% to 85% seen only once; the top ten take approximately 12%. V was clipped by 3 bases and J by 5 bases, with 6 bases between them. Germline CDR1 is SGDLS and CDR2 is YYNGEE. The CDR3 extends over 12 amino acids. Assignments of participants to cohorts depended upon their own reported clinical history. For recovered donors of Cohort 3, there were two negative PCRs, clearance, or symptom resolution.

The V and J genes are TRBV9 and TRBJ2-1; D not certain. The sequencing input was PBMCs or T cells enriched from blood (not recorded which). The origin of this receptor is a man aged 50 to 59 who had recovered from COVID-19. CDR3 sequence reads: CASSARDNEQFF. CDR3 sequence (DNA): TGTGCCAGCAGCGCCCGGGACAATGAGCAGTTCTTC.